The 24 T cell receptor beta chains below all came from one sample that was sequenced in a study of neoadjuvant anti-PD-1 for oral cavity cancer. Using immunoSEQ multiplex PCR, the repertoire was profiled, and TCRdb retains in-frame clones only, with some absent. The sample holds approximately 35,000 clones, around nine tenths seen once. The material was PBMCs, obtained before nivolumab (anti-PD-1) treatment. Source of these receptors: a person aged 35-80 years with oral cavity squamous cell carcinoma.

The chain is built from TRBV5-1 and TRBJ2-2; 11 nucleotides line up with TRBD2. V lost 1 base to trimming and J lost 6 bases; unmatched junction nucleotides: 8. Germline V gene sequence: CDR1 SGHRS, CDR2 YFSETQ. The CDR3 loop spans 17 amino acids. Here the CDR3 reads CASSLTSGGLIPGELFF. The CDR3 nucleotides are TGCGCCAGCAGCTTGACTAGCGGGGGCCTAATTCCCGGGGAGCTGTTTTTT.

This rearrangement joins TRBV4-1 to TRBJ2-5; tentatively, D is TRBD2 (5 bases). This CDR3 has 14 amino acids. V was pared by 0 bases and J by 5 bases, with 10 bases between. Germline-derived CDR1 and CDR2 are MGHRA and YSYEKL. CDR3: CASSQELRGETQYF. CDR3 DNA sequence: TGCGCCAGCAGCCAAGAACTGAGAGGGGAGACCCAGTACTTC.

This clone was counted a single time. The chain has TRBV5-5 and TRBJ2-1; no clear D. Trimming shortened V by 0 bases and J by 4 bases, and 11 bases separated the two germline ends. Per the germline V gene, CDR1 is SGHKS and CDR2 is YYEKEE (reference sequence). This CDR3 is 15 amino acids long. CDR3 in DNA: TGTGCCAGCAGCTTGGGGGGTTCTGTGTACAATGAGCAGTTCTTC. This gives the protein CASSLGGSVYNEQFF.

This clone occurred a few times. The sample contains more than one DNA sequence encoding this CDR3. The chain is built from TRBV2 and TRBJ2-6; D may match TRBD1 or TRBD2 (5 bases each). Trimming took off 6 bases at V and 0 bases at J, with 15 bases between the two ends. Germline CDR1 is SNHLY and CDR2 is FYNNEI. The CDR3 runs 17 residues. The CDR3 here is CASRAGTGISGANVLTF. The CDR3 nucleotides read TGTGCCAGCAGGGCCGGGACGGGGATCTCTGGGGCCAACGTCCTGACTTTC.

In its sample, this clone was seen a few times. The V call is TRBV5-8, the J call TRBJ2-5; D is tentatively TRBD1 or TRBD2 (5 bases each). The V gene lost 0 bases and the J gene lost 2 bases, with 14 bases spanning the gap. Per germline, CDR1 SGHTS and CDR2 YDEGEE. CDR3 length: 16 amino acids. CDR3 coding DNA: TGTGCCAGCAGCTTGGGGCATGGGACCTTACAAGAGACCCAGTACTTC. Its protein is CASSLGHGTLQETQYF.

The J gene is TRBJ1-4, the V gene TRBV9, with no clear D. The V and J ends lost 3 bases and 3 bases respectively, with 6 bases between them. The CDR3 sequence is 13 residues long. Germline V CDR1 and CDR2: SGDLS, YYNGEE. The CDR3 coding sequence is TGTGCCAGCAGCGCCGCACCTAATGAAAAACTGTTTTTT. Protein sequence: CASSAAPNEKLFF.

The genes are TRBV7-2 and TRBJ2-3, with D possibly matching TRBD2 (5 bases). This CDR3 is 15 amino acids long. CDR1 is SGHTA and CDR2 is FQGNSA in the germline V gene. Trimming shortened V by 1 base and J by 1 base, and 9 bases separated the two germline ends. The CDR3 DNA is TGTGCCAGCAGCTTAGACGGGGTCGGCACAGATACGCAGTATTTT. This gives the protein CASSLDGVGTDTQYF.

CDR3 DNA sequence: TGTGCCAGCAGCCCCCCGAGGACGCCGAGCACAGATACGCAGTATTTT. Translation gives CASSPPRTPSTDTQYF. The chain joins TRBV9 to TRBJ2-3; no definite D call. Germline CDR1 and CDR2: SGDLS and YYNGEE. The CDR3 length is 16 residues. Trimming cost V 4 bases and J 0 bases, with 15 bases left between them. The entire variable domain, with the rest obtained from reference TRBV9 and TRBJ2-3, is as follows: DSGVTQTPKHLITATGQRVTLRCSPRSGDLSVYWYQQSLDQGLQFLIQYYNGEERAKGNILERFSAQQFPDLHSELNLSSLELGDSALYFCASSPPRTPSTDTQYFGPGTRLTVL.

This chain joins TRBV29-1 and TRBJ2-7; D perhaps matches TRBD2 (6 bases). Trimming cost V 0 bases and J 9 bases, with 12 bases left between them. The CDR3 totals 12 residues. Germline V gene sequence: CDR1 SQVTM, CDR2 ANQGSEA. CDR3 loop: CSVEDRLDLQYF. DNA for the CDR3: TGCAGCGTTGAAGATCGACTAGACTTGCAGTACTTC.

The chain joins TRBV6-1 to TRBJ2-7, with D possibly matching TRBD2 (6 bases). The CDR3 is 17 residues long. The V gene's germline CDR1 is MNHNS and CDR2 SASEGT. V was pared by 2 bases and J by 0 bases, with 17 bases between. The CDR3 loop reads CASSELGWGVSSYEQYF. CDR3 nucleotides: TGTGCCAGCAGTGAACTCGGATGGGGGGTCAGCTCCTACGAGCAGTACTTC.

CDR3 coding DNA: TGTGCCAGCAGTCCAGCGGGGGAAAATGGCTCTGGAAACACCATATATTTT. Its translation is CASSPAGENGSGNTIYF. This chain joins TRBV4-2 and TRBJ1-3; TRBD1 is a possible D gene (5 bases). V was pared by 6 bases and J by 0 bases, with 18 bases between. The CDR3 has 17 residues. The germline CDR1 and CDR2 sequences are LGHNA and YNFKEQ.

V is TRBV10-3 and J is TRBJ2-5; TRBD2 matches 11 bases. Looked up from germline, CDR1 is ENHRY and CDR2 is SYGVKD. Germline trimming cut 2 bases from V and 5 bases from J; bases unmatched to any gene: 4. The CDR3 sequence is 15 residues long. As DNA, the CDR3 is TGTGCCATCAGTGAGACTAGCGGGGGCGGCGAGACCCAGTACTTC. Its translation: CAISETSGGGETQYF.

This clone occurred once. The J gene is TRBJ2-3, the V gene TRBV11-2, with D perhaps matching TRBD2 (6 bases). The CDR3 is made up of 14 amino acids. The ends were cut back, 5 bases at V and 9 bases at J, with 18 bases in the middle. Germline CDR1 is SGHAT and CDR2 is FQNNGV. The CDR3 region has the DNA TGTGCCAGCAGCCCGCCAGGGTGGAGGGGAACGCAGTATTTT. It yields the protein CASSPPGWRGTQYF.

The chain links TRBV7-9 to TRBJ1-1; D remains ambiguous. The germline V gene encodes CDR1 SEHNR and CDR2 FQNEAQ (reference sequence). V lost 5 bases and J lost 1, with 11 bases in between. The CDR3 runs to 14 residues. CDR3: CASSLQIENTEAFF. CDR3 nucleotide sequence: TGTGCCAGCAGCCTTCAGATCGAGAACACTGAAGCTTTCTTT.

The rearrangement links TRBV7-2 to TRBJ1-5; D is perhaps TRBD1 (5 bases). Germline V lookup: CDR1 SGHTA, CDR2 FQGNSA. This CDR3 region has 15 residues. Trimming removed 3 bases at V and 0 bases at J, with 9 bases between. The CDR3 is CASSFGTDSNQPQHF. The CDR3 DNA sequence: TGTGCCAGCAGCTTCGGGACCGATAGCAATCAGCCCCAGCATTTT.

The CDR3 nucleotides read TGTGCCAGCAGCTCCCCCCTAGGGCGTACCGGGGAGCTGTTTTTT. Translation gives CASSSPLGRTGELFF. The genes are TRBV7-9 and TRBJ2-2, with unresolved D. There are 15 residues in the CDR3. V was clipped by 4 bases and J by 5 bases, with 14 bases between them. In germline, CDR1 is SEHNR, CDR2 FQNEAQ (reference sequence).

This clone was found a few times. The chain carries TRBV4-3 and TRBJ1-2; maybe TRBD1 (5 bases). The germline V gene has CDR1 LGHNA and CDR2 YSLEER. Deletions cut 0 bases from V and 4 bases from J, with 12 bases between. CDR3 length: 15 residues. In DNA, the CDR3 is TGCGCCAGCAGCCAAGATTTATCCGGGACCTATGGCTACACCTTC. This encodes CASSQDLSGTYGYTF.

The rearrangement links TRBV9 to TRBJ2-1; D might be TRBD2 (5 bases). V was shortened by 3 bases and J by 12 bases, with 10 bases between the two germline ends. The CDR3 runs to 11 residues. Looked up from germline, CDR1 is SGDLS and CDR2 is YYNGEE. CDR3: CASSDGIGQFF. The CDR3 DNA sequence: TGTGCCAGCAGCGACGGGATCGGGCAGTTCTTC.

The CDR3 DNA sequence: TGTGCCAGCAGCCTAACCACGGGACAGGCCTCCTACGAGCAGTACTTC. Translation: CASSLTTGQASYEQYF. The chain carries TRBV7-2 and TRBJ2-7, with TRBD1 matching over 8 bases. This CDR3 comprises 16 residues. The germline CDR1 and CDR2 sequences are SGHTA and FQGNSA. Trimming cost V 5 bases and J 0 bases; bases outside gene matches: 9.

V usage is TRBV19 and J usage is TRBJ1-5, with D possibly being TRBD1 (6 bases). Germline CDR1 and CDR2: LNHDA and SQIVND (reference sequence). With 8 bases removed from V and 2 bases from J, the gap between germline ends came to 19 bases. There are 16 residues in the CDR3. CDR3 nucleotides: TGTGCCAGTCGGGACTGGGGGCGAGGTGGCAATCAGCCCCAGCATTTT. Protein product: CASRDWGRGGNQPQHF.

This sequence joins TRBV4-1 and TRBJ2-7; D is perhaps TRBD1 or TRBD2 (6 bases each). V lost 1 base and J 3 bases, leaving 13 bases between the germline ends. Germline-derived CDR1 and CDR2 are MGHRA and YSYEKL. The CDR3 length is 15 residues. The CDR3 DNA is TGCGCCAGCAGCCAAGCTTCGGGGGCCGGCTACGAGCAGTACTTC. As protein: CASSQASGAGYEQYF.

The chain uses TRBV4-2 and TRBJ1-1, with D perhaps TRBD1 (5 bases). This CDR3 comprises 14 residues. Germline loops: CDR1 LGHNA, CDR2 YNFKEQ. V was trimmed by 6 bases and J by 1 base, leaving 12 bases between them. CDR3 sequence (DNA): TGTGCCAGCAGTCGAGAACAGGCGAACACTGAAGCTTTCTTT. It translates to CASSREQANTEAFF.

V and J are TRBV7-8 and TRBJ1-1; D is possibly TRBD1 (5 bases). There are 15 residues in the CDR3. CDR1 is SGHVS and CDR2 is FQNEAQ in the germline V gene. V was pared by 5 bases and J by 3 bases, with 16 bases between. The CDR3 region is CASSVRPRGDTEAFF. The CDR3 region has the DNA TGTGCCAGCAGCGTTCGTCCCCGGGGGGACACTGAAGCTTTCTTT.

V usage is TRBV6-5 and J usage is TRBJ2-7; D call uncertain. Trimming stripped 4 bases from V and 5 bases from J, with 9 bases between. The CDR3 sequence is 12 residues long. The germline gives CDR1 MNHEY, CDR2 SVGAGI. CDR3: CASSSSKNEQYF. DNA of the CDR3: TGTGCCAGCAGTTCTTCAAAAAACGAGCAGTACTTC.